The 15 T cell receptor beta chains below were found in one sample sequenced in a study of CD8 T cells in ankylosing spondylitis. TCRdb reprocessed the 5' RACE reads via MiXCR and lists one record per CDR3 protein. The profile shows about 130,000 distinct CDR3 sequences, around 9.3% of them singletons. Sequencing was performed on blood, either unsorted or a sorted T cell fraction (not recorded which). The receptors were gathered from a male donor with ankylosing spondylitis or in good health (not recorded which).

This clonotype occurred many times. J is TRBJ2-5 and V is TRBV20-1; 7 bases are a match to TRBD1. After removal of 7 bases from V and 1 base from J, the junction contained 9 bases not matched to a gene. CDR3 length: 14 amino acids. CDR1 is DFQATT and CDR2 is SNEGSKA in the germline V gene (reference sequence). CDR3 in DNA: TGCAGTGGTACAGGGGATTTCCTCCAAGAGACCCAGTACTTC. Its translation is CSGTGDFLQETQYF.

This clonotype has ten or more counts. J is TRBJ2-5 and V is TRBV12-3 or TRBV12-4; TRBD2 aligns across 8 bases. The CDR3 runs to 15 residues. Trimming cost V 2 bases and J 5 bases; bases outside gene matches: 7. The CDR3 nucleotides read TGTGCCAGCAGTTTAAGCGGGAGTCGTCTCGAGACCCAGTACTTC. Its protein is CASSLSGSRLETQYF.

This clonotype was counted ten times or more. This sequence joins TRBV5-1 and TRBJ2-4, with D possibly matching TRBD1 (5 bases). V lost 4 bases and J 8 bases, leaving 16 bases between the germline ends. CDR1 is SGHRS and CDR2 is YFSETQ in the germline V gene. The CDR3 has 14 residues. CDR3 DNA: TGCGCCAGCAGCATCCAGGACATCAAGGACATTCAGTACTTC. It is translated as CASSIQDIKDIQYF.

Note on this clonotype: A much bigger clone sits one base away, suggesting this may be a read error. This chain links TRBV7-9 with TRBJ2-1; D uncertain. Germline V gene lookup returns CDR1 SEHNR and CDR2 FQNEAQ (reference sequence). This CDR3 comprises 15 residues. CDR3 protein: CASSSTYSSYDEQFF. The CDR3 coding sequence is TGTGCCAGCAGCTCCACTTACAGCTCCTACGATGAGCAGTTCTTC.

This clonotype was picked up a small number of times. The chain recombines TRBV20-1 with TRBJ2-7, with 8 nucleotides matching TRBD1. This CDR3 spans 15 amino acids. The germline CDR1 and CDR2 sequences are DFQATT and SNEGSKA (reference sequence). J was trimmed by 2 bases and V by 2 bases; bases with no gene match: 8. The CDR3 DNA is TGCAGTGCTAGAAACAGACAGGGGCCAACCTACGAGCAGTACTTC. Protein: CSARNRQGPTYEQYF.

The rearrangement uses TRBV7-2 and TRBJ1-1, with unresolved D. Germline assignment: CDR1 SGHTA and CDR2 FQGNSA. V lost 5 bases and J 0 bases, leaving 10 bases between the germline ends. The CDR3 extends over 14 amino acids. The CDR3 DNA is TGTGCCAGCAGCCCAACCAACCTGAACACTGAAGCTTTCTTT. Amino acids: CASSPTNLNTEAFF.

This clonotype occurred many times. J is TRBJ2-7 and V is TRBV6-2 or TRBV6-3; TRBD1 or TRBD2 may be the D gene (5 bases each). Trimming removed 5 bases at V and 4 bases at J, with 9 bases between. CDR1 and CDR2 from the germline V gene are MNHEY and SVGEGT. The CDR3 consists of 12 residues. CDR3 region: CASSHGAYEQYF. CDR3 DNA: TGTGCCAGCAGTCACGGGGCATACGAGCAGTACTTC.

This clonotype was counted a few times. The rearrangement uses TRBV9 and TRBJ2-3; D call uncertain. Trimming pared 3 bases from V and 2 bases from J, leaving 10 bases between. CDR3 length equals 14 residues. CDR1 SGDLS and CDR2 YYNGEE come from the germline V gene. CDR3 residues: CASSAATYTDTQYF. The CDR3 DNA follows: TGTGCCAGCAGCGCGGCCACTTACACAGATACGCAGTATTTT. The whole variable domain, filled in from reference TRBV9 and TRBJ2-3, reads DSGVTQTPKHLITATGQRVTLRCSPRSGDLSVYWYQQSLDQGLQFLIQYYNGEERAKGNILERFSAQQFPDLHSELNLSSLELGDSALYFCASSAATYTDTQYFGPGTRLTVL.

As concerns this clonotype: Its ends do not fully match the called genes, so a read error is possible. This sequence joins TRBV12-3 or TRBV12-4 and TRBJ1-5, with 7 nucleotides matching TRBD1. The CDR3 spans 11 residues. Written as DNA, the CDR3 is TGTGCCAGCAAAAGACAGGGCCGCATATACTTT. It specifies CASKRQGRIYF.

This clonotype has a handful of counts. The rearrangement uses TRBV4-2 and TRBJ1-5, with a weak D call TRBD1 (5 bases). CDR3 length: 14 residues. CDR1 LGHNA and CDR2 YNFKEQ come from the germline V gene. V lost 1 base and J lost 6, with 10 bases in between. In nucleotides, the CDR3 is TGTGCCAGCAGCCAAGGTTCAGGGCGTCAGCCCCAGCATTTT. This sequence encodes CASSQGSGRQPQHF.

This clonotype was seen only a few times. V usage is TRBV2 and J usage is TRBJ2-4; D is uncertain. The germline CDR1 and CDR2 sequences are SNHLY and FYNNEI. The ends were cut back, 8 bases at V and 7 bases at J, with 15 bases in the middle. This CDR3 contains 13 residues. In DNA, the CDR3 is TGTGCCAGCCACTACGTAAAGGGTAACATTCAGTACTTC. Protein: CASHYVKGNIQYF. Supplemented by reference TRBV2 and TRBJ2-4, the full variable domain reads EPEVTQTPSHQVTQMGQEVILRCVPISNHLYFYWYRQILGQKVEFLVSFYNNEISEKSEIFDDQFSVERPDGSNFTLKIRSTKLEDSAMYFCASHYVKGNIQYFGAGTRLSVL.

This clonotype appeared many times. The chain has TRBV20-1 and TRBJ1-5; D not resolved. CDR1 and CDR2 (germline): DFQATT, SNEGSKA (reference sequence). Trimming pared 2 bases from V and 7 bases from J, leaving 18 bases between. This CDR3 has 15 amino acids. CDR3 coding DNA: TGCAGTGCTAGATTTTCGGGATTGATTGAACAGCCCCAGCATTTT. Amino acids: CSARFSGLIEQPQHF.

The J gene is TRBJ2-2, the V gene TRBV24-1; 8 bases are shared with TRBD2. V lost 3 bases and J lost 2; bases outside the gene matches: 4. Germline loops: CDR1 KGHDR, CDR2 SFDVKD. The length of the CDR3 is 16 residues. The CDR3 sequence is CATSDRREGNTGELFF. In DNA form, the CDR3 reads TGTGCCACCAGTGATCGCCGGGAGGGAAACACCGGGGAGCTGTTTTTT.

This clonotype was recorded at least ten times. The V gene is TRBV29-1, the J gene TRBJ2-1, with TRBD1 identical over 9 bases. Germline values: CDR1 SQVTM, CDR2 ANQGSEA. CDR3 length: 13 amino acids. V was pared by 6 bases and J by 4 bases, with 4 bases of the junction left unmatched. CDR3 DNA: TGCAGCGTCCCCGGGACAGGGTACAATGAGCAGTTCTTC. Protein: CSVPGTGYNEQFF.

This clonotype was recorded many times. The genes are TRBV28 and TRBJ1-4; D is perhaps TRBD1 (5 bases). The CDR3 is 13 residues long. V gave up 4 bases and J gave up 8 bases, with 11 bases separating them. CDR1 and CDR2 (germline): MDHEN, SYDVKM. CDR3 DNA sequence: TGTGCCAGCAGTTGGAGGGACGACGAAAAACTGTTTTTT. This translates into CASSWRDDEKLFF.